The 5 T cell receptor beta chains below come from one sample, sequenced in a study of graft-versus-host responses after intestinal transplantation. Data came from immunoSEQ multiplex PCR; TCRdb stores just in-frame clones and leaves some out. The data show tens of thousands of clones, with about 93% seen just once and approximately 2% held by the top ten. These TCRs' antigens remain unknown. The sequencing here drew on unstimulated CD8+ T cells sorted from spleen or lymph node cells, taken before intestinal transplant. These receptor sequences come from a human donor who received an intestinal transplant.

CDR3 bases: TGTGCCAGCAGTTACGCGGGAAATTCACCCCTCCACTTT. It encodes CASSYAGNSPLHF. The chain is built from TRBV6-5 and TRBJ1-6; D remains ambiguous. Germline V lookup: CDR1 MNHEY, CDR2 SVGAGI. The V and J ends lost 2 bases and 7 bases respectively, with 6 bases between them. The CDR3 is 13 amino acids.

The chain uses TRBV4-3 and TRBJ2-5; TRBD1 might be the D (5 bases). The length of the CDR3 is 15 residues. Germline CDR1 LGHNA, CDR2 YSLEER. The V gene lost 0 bases and the J gene lost 5 bases, with 13 bases spanning the gap. The CDR3 region is CASSQELTGLETQYF. CDR3 DNA: TGCGCCAGCAGCCAAGAACTCACAGGTCTGGAGACCCAGTACTTC.

The gene calls are TRBV2 and TRBJ2-3, with 11 bases matching TRBD2. CDR1 SNHLY and CDR2 FYNNEI come from the germline V gene. The ends lost 2 bases at V and 6 bases at J; junction bases unmatched: 10. The CDR3 consists of 17 residues. The CDR3 DNA is TGTGCCAGCAGTGAAACTCTCCTAGCGGGGGGCCGGGATACGCAGTATTTT. Translating it yields CASSETLLAGGRDTQYF.

This chain joins TRBV30 and TRBJ2-7; D is perhaps TRBD1 (6 bases). The CDR3 spans 14 residues. Trimming shortened V by 2 bases and J by 1 base, and 12 bases separated the two germline ends. Germline V CDR1 and CDR2: GTSNPN, SVGIG (reference sequence). CDR3 coding DNA: TGTGCCTGGAGTTCGGACAGTCCGTCCTACGAGCAGTACTTC. Translating gives CAWSSDSPSYEQYF.

The J gene is TRBJ2-3, the V gene TRBV9; 7 bases align to TRBD1. V lost 3 bases, J lost 0 bases, and 4 bases stayed unmatched. The CDR3 contains 15 residues. Germline V gene sequence: CDR1 SGDLS, CDR2 YYNGEE. The CDR3 region has the DNA TGTGCCAGCAGCGCAAACAGGGGAAGCACAGATACGCAGTATTTT. Encoded protein: CASSANRGSTDTQYF.